Listed below are T cell receptor beta chains from one sample, sequenced in a study of blood T cell repertoires in COVID-19. Repertoires were generated with immunoSEQ multiplex PCR, while TCRdb's copy carries only in-frame clones and drops some. The sample shows roughly 320,000 clones, 85% to 90% of them seen only once. The specimen was PBMCs or T cells enriched from blood (not recorded which). Receptors originate from a man aged 25 to 40 who had recovered from COVID-19. The CDR3 runs from the conserved cysteine through the conserved F or W. Clone size, where shown, is once, few, many, or a class for clones that have expanded.

clone size: -; V gene: TRBV7-9; CDR3 length: 15; CDR3 protein: CASSFGAGSTGELFF
clone size: -; V gene: TRBV5-1; CDR3 length: 15; CDR3 protein: CASSLRQGDTDTQYF
clone size: -; V gene: TRBV5-4; CDR3 length: 14; CDR3 protein: CASSSSDSDNGYTF
clone size: -; V gene: TRBV5-1; CDR3 length: 11; CDR3 protein: CASQSTDTQYF
clone size: -; V gene: TRBV3-1/TRBV3-2; CDR3 length: 16; CDR3 protein: CASSHSPGGVNNEQFF
clone size: -; V gene: TRBV5-1; CDR3 length: 12; CDR3 protein: CASSPHSDEQYF
clone size: -; V gene: TRBV19; CDR3 length: 14; CDR3 protein: CASSTHRGAYEQYF
clone size: few; V gene: TRBV19; CDR3 length: 17; CDR3 protein: CASSIRGGEQAYSPLHF
clone size: -; V gene: TRBV5-1; CDR3 length: 14; CDR3 protein: CASSFGGSTYGYTF
clone size: few; V gene: TRBV2; CDR3 length: 17; CDR3 protein: CASSEAGRTTLGQPQHF
clone size: -; V gene: TRBV9; CDR3 length: 15; CDR3 protein: CASSAGLARADTQYF
clone size: -; V gene: TRBV5-1; CDR3 length: 14; CDR3 protein: CASSLDSTYNEQFF
clone size: once; V gene: TRBV3-1/TRBV3-2; CDR3 length: 14; CDR3 protein: CASSQGTGLGGYTF
clone size: -; V gene: TRBV11-1; CDR3 length: 15; CDR3 protein: CASSPALPVGETQYF
clone size: -; V gene: TRBV5-8; CDR3 length: 18; CDR3 protein: CASHKVSVGAEANEKLFF
clone size: -; V gene: TRBV2; CDR3 length: 14; CDR3 protein: CASSVQQSTGELFF
clone size: few; V gene: TRBV13; CDR3 length: 15; CDR3 protein: CASSLESGQLYEQYF
clone size: -; V gene: TRBV5-5; CDR3 length: 17; CDR3 protein: CASSSPAGARVDEKLFF
clone size: -; V gene: TRBV10-3; CDR3 length: 13; CDR3 protein: CAMREQLNTEAFF
clone size: -; V gene: TRBV5-1; CDR3 length: 15; CDR3 protein: CASSITSGPQETQYF
clone size: -; V gene: TRBV19; CDR3 length: 15; CDR3 protein: CASSIGFTYNSPLHF
clone size: -; V gene: TRBV11-3; CDR3 length: 14; CDR3 protein: CASSLSWGGYEQYF
clone size: few; V gene: TRBV19; CDR3 length: 14; CDR3 protein: CASSPKVRGSPLHF
clone size: -; V gene: TRBV7-8; CDR3 length: 15; CDR3 protein: CANSPGTGIRETQYF
clone size: -; V gene: TRBV11-3; CDR3 length: 15; CDR3 protein: CASSLAGSSYNEQFF
clone size: -; V gene: TRBV10-2; CDR3 length: 13; CDR3 protein: CASRTGAGYEQYF
clone size: -; V gene: TRBV7-2; CDR3 length: 15; CDR3 protein: CASSKMTRFYETQYF
clone size: -; V gene: TRBV6-4; CDR3 length: 18; CDR3 protein: CASSDSRGRASHTGELFF
clone size: once; V gene: TRBV7-8; CDR3 length: 14; CDR3 protein: CASSWGANTGELFF
clone size: -; V gene: TRBV19; CDR3 length: 14; CDR3 protein: CASTPGGMNTEAFF
clone size: -; V gene: TRBV11-2; CDR3 length: 14; CDR3 protein: CASSLTSGADTQYF
clone size: once; V gene: TRBV11-3; CDR3 length: 14; CDR3 protein: CASSSQGPNTEAFF
clone size: few; V gene: TRBV6-1; CDR3 length: 14; CDR3 protein: CASSDGQSYNEQFF
clone size: once; V gene: TRBV5-5; CDR3 length: 18; CDR3 protein: CASSLGGGASISGNTIYF
clone size: -; V gene: TRBV2; CDR3 length: 16; CDR3 protein: CASTETLTGPNQPQHF